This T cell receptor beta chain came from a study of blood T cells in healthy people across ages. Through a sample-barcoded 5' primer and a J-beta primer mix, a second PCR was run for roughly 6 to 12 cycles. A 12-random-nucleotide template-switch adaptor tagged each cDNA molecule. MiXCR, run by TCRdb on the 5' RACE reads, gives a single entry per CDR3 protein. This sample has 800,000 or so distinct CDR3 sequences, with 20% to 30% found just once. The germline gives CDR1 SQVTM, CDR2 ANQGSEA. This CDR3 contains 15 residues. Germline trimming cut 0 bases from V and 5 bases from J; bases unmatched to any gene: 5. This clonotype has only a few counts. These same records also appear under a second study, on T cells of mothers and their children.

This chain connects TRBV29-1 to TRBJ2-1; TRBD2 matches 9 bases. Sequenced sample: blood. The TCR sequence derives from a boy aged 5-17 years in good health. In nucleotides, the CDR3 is TGCAGCGTTGAAGATGGCGGGGGGGTGGACAATGAGCAGTTCTTC. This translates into CSVEDGGGVDNEQFF.